This T cell receptor beta chain was captured by sequencing in a study of shared clonotypes between healthy human individuals. Study at large: The people who gave samples were a couple of women and three men aged 18 to 49. Overall study results and limits: The sampled material consisted only of blood, and tissue repertoires are likely to differ. Some naive CD4 clonotypes, 5% to 5.5%, turned up in common across a few donors.

Per germline, CDR1 MNHEY and CDR2 SMNVEV (reference sequence). CDR3 size: 13 residues. V was cut by 5 bases and J by 7 bases, with 14 bases left in between. Terminally differentiated effector memory CD45RA+ cells were left out of the naive CD8 fraction, which was CD45RO-negative and positively selected for CCR7. Data came from immunoSEQ multiplex PCR; TCRdb stores just in-frame clones and leaves some out. This table has almost 700,000 clones, approximately 90% appearing once. Turning to this clone: Its antigen remains unknown.

The specimen sequenced was naive CD8+ T cells sorted from blood. The chain carries TRBV27 and TRBJ1-2, with a possible D match to TRBD1 (6 bases). The receptor comes from a man aged 25-45 years in good health. In nucleotides, the CDR3 is TGTGCCAGCAGTCCTATAGGGGGGCTTGGCTACACCTTC. Its protein product is CASSPIGGLGYTF.